One sample yielded the 5 T cell receptor beta chains listed below, sequenced in a study of early T cells in non-severe SARS-CoV-2 infection (dated by TCRdb to the early 2020s). Libraries were made using 5' RACE. Sequencer: NextSeq 500. The public reads were reanalyzed by TCRdb: fastp trimming at Q25, MiXCR alignment, in-frame beta chains only. Each CDR3 protein gets just one entry, which takes the most common genes and DNA from the rows behind it. The sample has roughly 63,000 distinct CDR3 sequences on record, around 12% of them singletons. The ten most abundant clones make up about 1% of the sample. The sequencing used whole blood, collected at baseline. The source is an adult who was a healthcare worker with PCR-confirmed SARS-CoV-2 infection or an uninfected control (not recorded which). The donor label of this sample is uncertain.

The V call is TRBV6-1, the J call TRBJ2-2, with D possibly being TRBD2 (6 bases). The CDR3 is 14 residues long. Germline CDR1 is MNHNS and CDR2 is SASEGT. Trimming took off 7 bases at V and 0 bases at J, with 9 bases between the two ends. For the CDR3, the DNA is TGTGCCAGCATTGCGGGGACGAACACCGGGGAGCTGTTTTTT. Its protein product is CASIAGTNTGELFF.

This clonotype was seen repeatedly, ten times or more. This chain connects TRBV7-8 to TRBJ2-6; TRBD1 is a possible D gene (6 bases). This CDR3 spans 21 amino acids. Looked up from germline, CDR1 is SGHVS and CDR2 is FQNEAQ. V was trimmed by 5 bases and J by 0 bases, leaving 26 bases between them. The DNA for the CDR3 is TGTGCCAGCAGCCTTAAGCCACCACTCACAGGGCTCCTCTCTGGGGCCAACGTCCTGACTTTC. Its protein is CASSLKPPLTGLLSGANVLTF.

This clonotype occurred a few times. V usage is TRBV20-1 and J usage is TRBJ2-1; 9 bases match TRBD2. CDR1 and CDR2 from the germline V gene are DFQATT and SNEGSKA (reference sequence). This CDR3 is 15 amino acids long. The ends lost 0 bases at V and 7 bases at J; junction bases unmatched: 7. This chain's CDR3 is CSARDAGGPLNEQFF. The CDR3 coding sequence is TGCAGTGCTAGAGATGCGGGGGGGCCTCTGAATGAGCAGTTCTTC.

The CDR3 here is CASSPMPGYEQYV. The CDR3 region has the DNA TGTGCCAGCAGCCCCATGCCGGGGTACGAGCAGTACGTC. The chain combines TRBV3-1 with TRBJ2-7, with a possible D match to TRBD2 (5 bases). The CDR3 is 13 amino acids. From germline, CDR1 is LGHDT and CDR2 YNNKEL (reference sequence). V dropped 4 bases and J dropped 4 bases, with 11 bases sitting between them.

This clonotype was seen at least ten times. The chain carries TRBV10-1 and TRBJ2-3; D gene ambiguous. CDR1 and CDR2 from the germline V gene are WNHNN and SYGVQD (reference sequence). V was trimmed by 3 bases and J by 0 bases, leaving 10 bases between them. The CDR3 loop spans 15 amino acids. The CDR3 reads CASSEGRTSTDTQYF. In DNA, the CDR3 is TGCGCCAGCAGTGAAGGTCGAACAAGCACAGATACGCAGTATTTT.